This T cell receptor (beta chain) derives from a study of blood T cell repertoires in COVID-19. The germline CDR1 and CDR2 sequences are SGHTA and FQGTGA. The CDR3 covers 19 residues. With V trimmed by 1 base and J by 5 bases, 15 bases remained unmatched. This clone was detected only once. TCRdb's table, derived via immunoSEQ multiplex PCR, lists solely in-frame clones and lacks some. The sample holds some 200,000 clones; about 88% are singletons and the top ten take roughly a sixth. This chain links TRBV7-3 with TRBJ1-5; TRBD1 agrees at 9 bases. The TCR comes from a man aged 45-65 years with COVID-19, enrolled during active disease. Sequencing was carried out using peripheral blood. The CDR3 reads CASSLKGRDREPSDQPQHF. DNA of the CDR3: TGTGCCAGCAGCTTAAAGGGAAGGGACAGGGAGCCTTCGGATCAGCCCCAGCATTTT.